These 13 T cell receptor beta chains came from one sample sequenced in a study of blood T cells in healthy people across ages. Sample-barcoded 5' priming and a J-beta primer mix drove a second PCR of roughly 6 to 12 cycles. Using its own MiXCR run on the 5' RACE reads, TCRdb lists one record per CDR3 protein. The table lists approximately 800,000 distinct CDR3 sequences, about 46% of them singletons, with over 15% in the top ten. The sample comprised blood. All receptors come from a man older than 75 in good health.

This clonotype was detected only a few times. The V and J genes are TRBV7-2 and TRBJ1-1; 9 nucleotides agree with TRBD1. V shed 5 bases and J 2 bases; nucleotides not matched to a gene: 21. The CDR3 is 20 amino acids. Germline CDR1 is SGHTA and CDR2 is FQGNSA. The CDR3 bases are TGTGCCAGCAGCCCCCGAGGGACAGGGTTTTCCCAGGACCGAAACACTGAAGCTTTCTTT. It encodes CASSPRGTGFSQDRNTEAFF.

The chain carries TRBV11-3 and TRBJ2-4, with 10 bases lining up with TRBD1. The ends lost 5 bases at V and 13 bases at J; junction bases unmatched: 11. CDR3 size: 14 residues. Germline V gives CDR1 SGHNT, CDR2 YENEEA. This CDR3 reads CASSVGGQGYAQYF. CDR3 DNA sequence: TGTGCCAGCAGCGTAGGGGGACAGGGGTACGCGCAGTACTTC. The complete variable domain, with remaining parts taken from reference TRBV11-3 and TRBJ2-4, reads EAGVVQSPRYKIIEKKQPVAFWCNPISGHNTLYWYLQNLGQGPELLIRYENEEAVDDSQLPKDRFSAERLKGVDSTLKIQPAELGDSAVYLCASSVGGQGYAQYFGAGTRLSVL.

The J gene is TRBJ2-5, the V gene TRBV20-1; D possibly corresponds to TRBD1 (6 bases). The assigned J gene may be wrong: the sequence end matches TRBJ2-7 better. This CDR3 spans 15 amino acids. Germline V gene lookup returns CDR1 DFQATT and CDR2 SNEGSKA (reference sequence). CDR3 sequence: CSARDVVTGTGEQYF. CDR3 DNA sequence: TGCAGTGCTAGAGACGTAGTAACAGGGACGGGCGAGCAGTACTTC.

This clonotype was seen only a few times. Being one base from a much bigger clone, this may be a read error. V gene TRBV5-1 combines with J gene TRBJ2-7; 8 positions match TRBD2. Germline-derived CDR1 and CDR2 are SGHRS and YFSETQ. The CDR3 sequence is 18 residues long. V dropped 0 bases and J dropped 7; count of bases not matched to a gene: 18. The CDR3 here is CASSLAGSGKGSYNEQYF. As DNA, the CDR3 is TGCGCCAGCAGCTTGGCCGGTAGCGGGAAGGGATCCTACAATGAGCAGTACTTC.

This sequence joins TRBV18 and TRBJ2-1, with D perhaps matching TRBD2 (6 bases). The V gene's germline CDR1 is KGHSH and CDR2 LQKENI. Trimming stripped 6 bases from V and 5 bases from J, with 14 bases between. The CDR3 length is 14 residues. The CDR3 here is CASSLSGSHNEQFF. The CDR3 DNA reads as TGTGCCAGCTCCCTCAGCGGGTCCCACAATGAGCAGTTCTTC.

This clonotype appeared a few times. The rearrangement joins TRBV5-1 to TRBJ2-5, with a possible D match to TRBD2 (6 bases). The germline CDR1 and CDR2 sequences are SGHRS and YFSETQ. This CDR3 spans 15 amino acids. Trimming removed 0 bases from V and 2 bases from J, with 11 bases in between. CDR3 in amino acids: CASSLAYAGQETQYF. In nucleotides, the CDR3 is TGCGCCAGCAGCTTGGCGTACGCGGGACAAGAGACCCAGTACTTC.

This clonotype has only a few counts. The chain uses TRBV3-1 and TRBJ2-3; D unclear. The CDR3 contains 14 residues. Trimming cost V 3 bases and J 2 bases, with 9 bases left between them. Germline assignment: CDR1 LGHDT and CDR2 YNNKEL (reference sequence). The CDR3 is CASSQASATDTQYF. Written as DNA, the CDR3 is TGTGCCAGCAGCCAGGCCTCCGCCACAGATACGCAGTATTTT.

The table lists this clonotype with a few counts. The chain joins TRBV7-2 to TRBJ2-1; 9 nucleotides align to TRBD2. The length of the CDR3 is 15 residues. J lost 2 bases, V lost 5 bases, and 4 bases had no gene match. The germline V gene encodes CDR1 SGHTA and CDR2 FQGNSA. CDR3 loop: CASSSLAGTYNEQFF. In DNA form, the CDR3 reads TGTGCCAGCAGCAGTCTAGCGGGGACCTACAATGAGCAGTTCTTC.

This clonotype was seen ten or more times. V usage is TRBV2 and J usage is TRBJ2-1; D is unresolved. The germline V gene has CDR1 SNHLY and CDR2 FYNNEI. The V gene lost 7 bases and the J gene lost 5 bases, with 12 bases spanning the gap. The CDR3 length is 13 residues. DNA for the CDR3: TGTGCCAGCAAAGCAGGCGCCAACAATGAGCAGTTCTTC. This encodes CASKAGANNEQFF.

The chain recombines TRBV7-9 with TRBJ2-3; 7 bases line up with TRBD1. The CDR3 extends over 15 amino acids. Germline trimming cut 3 bases from V and 5 bases from J; bases unmatched to any gene: 8. The V gene's germline CDR1 is SEHNR and CDR2 FQNEAQ (reference sequence). The CDR3 nucleotides are TGTGCCAGCAGCTTTCTTACAGGGGCCGGAGATACGCAGTATTTT. It translates to CASSFLTGAGDTQYF.

This clonotype appeared many times. The chain couples TRBV4-3 to TRBJ2-1; D ambiguous. CDR3 length: 14 amino acids. Germline CDR1 is LGHNA and CDR2 is YSLEER. V lost 1 base to trimming and J lost 9 bases, with 13 bases between them. CDR3 in DNA: TGCGCCAGCAGCCAAGTCGGGTCCGGTGGTGAGCAGTTCTTC. It codes for CASSQVGSGGEQFF.

The DNA of the CDR3 is TGCAGTGCTAGAGCCCCCTGGGGCGGATACACTGAAGCTTTCTTT. The encoded protein is CSARAPWGGYTEAFF. V usage is TRBV20-1 and J usage is TRBJ1-1; possible D gene TRBD1, 5 bases. Germline loops: CDR1 DFQATT, CDR2 SNEGSKA (reference sequence). The CDR3 spans 15 residues. V was trimmed by 1 base and J by 3 bases, leaving 15 bases between them.

The genes are TRBV5-1 and TRBJ2-3; 9 nucleotides align to TRBD2. The CDR3 contains 14 residues. Germline CDR1 SGHRS, CDR2 YFSETQ. The ends lost 4 bases at V and 5 bases at J; junction bases unmatched: 5. CDR3 DNA: TGCGCCAGCAGCGTGCGGGGGGGTAGAGATACGCAGTATTTT. Its protein product is CASSVRGGRDTQYF.